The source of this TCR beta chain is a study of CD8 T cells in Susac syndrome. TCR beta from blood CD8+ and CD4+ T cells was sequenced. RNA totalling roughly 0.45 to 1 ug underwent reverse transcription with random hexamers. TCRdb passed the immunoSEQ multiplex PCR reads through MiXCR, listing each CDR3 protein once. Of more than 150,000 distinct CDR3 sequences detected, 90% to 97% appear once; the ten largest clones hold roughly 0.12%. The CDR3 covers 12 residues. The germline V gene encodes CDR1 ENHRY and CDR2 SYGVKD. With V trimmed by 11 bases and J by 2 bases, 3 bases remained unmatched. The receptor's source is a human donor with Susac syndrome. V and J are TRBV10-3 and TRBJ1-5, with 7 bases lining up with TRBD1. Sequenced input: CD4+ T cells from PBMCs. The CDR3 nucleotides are TGTGCCTCCGGGACAGGCAATCAGCCCCAGCATTTT. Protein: CASGTGNQPQHF.